Each of the 15 T cell receptor beta chains below was sequenced from the same sample in a study of blood T cell repertoires in COVID-19. The protocol was immunoSEQ multiplex PCR, while the TCRdb copy is restricted to in-frame clones and leaves out a portion. The repertoire holds about 160,000 clones, with almost 85% as singletons. Sequences were obtained from peripheral blood. These receptors were taken from an elderly woman with acute or convalescent COVID-19.

The V gene is TRBV5-1, the J gene TRBJ2-1, with TRBD2 identical over 9 bases. Looked up from germline, CDR1 is SGHRS and CDR2 is YFSETQ. The J segment lost 5 bases and the V segment lost 3 bases, leaving 6 bases of the junction unmatched. CDR3 size: 15 residues. The CDR3 protein is CASSSPSGVNNEQFF. In DNA, the CDR3 is TGCGCCAGCAGCTCCCCTAGCGGGGTAAACAATGAGCAGTTCTTC.

This chain uses TRBV6-2 or TRBV6-3 with TRBJ2-7; 10 bases line up with TRBD2. Germline CDR1 is MNHEY and CDR2 is SVGEGT. With 5 bases clipped from V and 6 bases from J, the junction kept 7 bases outside the gene matches. The CDR3 loop spans 14 amino acids. CDR3 loop: CASSASGRNGEQYF. The CDR3 nucleotides read TGTGCCAGCAGTGCTAGCGGGAGAAATGGCGAGCAGTACTTC.

Only a few counts were recorded for this clone. In the same sample, other DNA sequences code for this CDR3. The J gene is TRBJ2-7, the V gene TRBV7-9; TRBD1 is a possible D gene (6 bases). Germline CDR1 SEHNR, CDR2 FQNEAQ (reference sequence). The ends were cut back, 5 bases at V and 3 bases at J, with 11 bases in the middle. The CDR3 contains 13 residues. The CDR3 DNA follows: TGTGCCAGCAGCCCAACAGGGAGCTACGAGCAGTACTTC. As protein: CASSPTGSYEQYF. Using reference TRBV7-9 and TRBJ2-7 for the parts outside the CDR3, the full variable domain is DTGVSQNPRHKITKRGQNVTFRCDPISEHNRLYWYRQTLGQGPEFLTYFQNEAQLEKSRLLSDRFSAERPKGSFSTLEIQRTEQGDSAMYLCASSPTGSYEQYFGPGTRLTVT.

The chain has TRBV9 and TRBJ1-1, with TRBD1 as a possible D gene (5 bases). Per the germline V gene, CDR1 is SGDLS and CDR2 is YYNGEE. The V gene lost 10 bases and the J gene lost 4 bases, with 14 bases spanning the gap. This CDR3 is 12 amino acids long. CDR3 bases: TGTGCCCCGGGGGGGAGGGGCACTGAAGCTTTCTTT. Translated, it gives CAPGGRGTEAFF.

V usage is TRBV14 and J usage is TRBJ1-2, with TRBD1 identical over 8 bases. Germline V gene sequence: CDR1 SGHDN, CDR2 FVKESK. Germline trimming cut 4 bases from V and 7 bases from J; bases unmatched to any gene: 14. The CDR3 is 16 residues long. The CDR3 here is CASSPLGQGGLRGYTF. The CDR3 DNA sequence: TGTGCCAGCAGCCCCCTTGGACAGGGAGGGCTACGTGGCTACACCTTC.

This clone was observed once. The chain has TRBV6-5 and TRBJ2-1; possibly TRBD1 for D (6 bases). V shed 8 bases and J shed 6 bases, with 14 bases lying between them. This CDR3 region has 13 residues. The germline gives CDR1 MNHEY, CDR2 SVGAGI. The CDR3 sequence: CASLNRVGNEQFF. In nucleotides, the CDR3 is TGTGCCAGCTTAAACAGGGTAGGCAATGAGCAGTTCTTC.

This rearrangement joins TRBV27 to TRBJ2-3; D gene unclear. Trimming took off 4 bases at V and 1 base at J, with 12 bases between the two ends. Germline CDR1 is MNHEY and CDR2 is SMNVEV (reference sequence). The CDR3 spans 15 residues. Here the CDR3 DNA reads TGTGCCAGCAGTTCCCCGGTCGCACGCACAGATACGCAGTATTTT. This gives the protein CASSSPVARTDTQYF.

This chain connects TRBV7-9 to TRBJ2-7, with TRBD2 matching over 7 bases. The germline V gene has CDR1 SEHNR and CDR2 FQNEAQ (reference sequence). Unmatched junction bases numbered 4, after V lost 4 bases and J lost 1 base. CDR3 size: 14 residues. CDR3 coding DNA: TGTGCCAGCAGCTCCCAGCGGGATTCCTACGAGCAGTACTTC. This codes for CASSSQRDSYEQYF.

This clone appeared once. The V call is TRBV3-1 (or the pseudogene TRBV3-2), the J call TRBJ1-2, with TRBD1 matching over 7 bases. This CDR3 has 13 residues. Germline lookup yields CDR1 LGHDT and CDR2 YNNKEL (reference sequence). The V segment lost 4 bases and the J segment 4 bases; nucleotides outside the gene matches: 3. In nucleotides, the CDR3 is TGTGCCAGCAGCCCGGGACAGTTCTATGGCTACACCTTC. Translating gives CASSPGQFYGYTF.

This clone was found once. The V and J genes are TRBV7-2 and TRBJ2-6; 8 bases map to TRBD1. Germline values: CDR1 SGHTA, CDR2 FQGNSA. J gave up 0 bases and V 5 bases, and 3 bases lay outside the gene matches. There are 16 residues in the CDR3. CDR3 in amino acids: CASSRDRNSGANVLTF. CDR3 sequence (DNA): TGTGCCAGCAGCCGGGACAGGAACTCTGGGGCCAACGTCCTGACTTTC.

The count of this clone is one. The chain uses TRBV19 and TRBJ2-1; possible D gene TRBD1, 8 bases. Germline CDR1 and CDR2: LNHDA and SQIVND (reference sequence). The ends were cut back, 3 bases at V and 5 bases at J, with 14 bases in the middle. This CDR3 spans 15 amino acids. In DNA form, the CDR3 reads TGTGCCAGTAGTATCGGAACAGGGGGGGACAATGAGCAGTTCTTC. Its protein product is CASSIGTGGDNEQFF.

CDR3 in DNA: TGTGCCAGCAGCACTTCACTAGCAGATACGCAGTATTTT. Translation: CASSTSLADTQYF. The chain has TRBV11-2 and TRBJ2-3, with TRBD2 as a possible D gene (5 bases). The CDR3 sequence is 13 residues long. V shed 5 bases and J shed 4 bases, with 10 bases lying between them. Germline V lookup: CDR1 SGHAT, CDR2 FQNNGV.

The chain recombines TRBV28 with TRBJ2-7; 11 bases agree with TRBD1. The germline V gene has CDR1 MDHEN and CDR2 SYDVKM. Trimming removed 7 bases from V and 3 bases from J; junction bases left unmatched: 8. This CDR3 has 15 residues. The CDR3 DNA follows: TGTGCCAGCACCAAGGGGGGGACAGGGGGCTACGAGCAGTACTTC. It specifies CASTKGGTGGYEQYF. Looking up the rest from reference TRBV28 and TRBJ2-7 gives the full variable domain: DVKVTQSSRYLVKRTGEKVFLECVQDMDHENMFWYRQDPGLGLRLIYFSYDVKMKEKGDIPEGYSVSREKKERFSLILESASTNQTSMYLCASTKGGTGGYEQYFGPGTRLTVT.

For the CDR3, the DNA is TGTGCCAGCAGCGTAGATGTGGGGGCGGAAACTGAAGCTTTCTTT. It encodes CASSVDVGAETEAFF. This chain links TRBV9 with TRBJ1-1; a weak D match, TRBD1 (6 bases). The CDR3 is 15 residues long. Germline V gene lookup returns CDR1 SGDLS and CDR2 YYNGEE. V shed 0 bases and J shed 5 bases, with 14 bases lying between them.

This clone showed up just once. The V gene is TRBV18, the J gene TRBJ2-7; no clear D. Germline CDR1 reads KGHSH; CDR2 reads LQKENI. Trimming removed 5 bases from V and 3 bases from J, with 5 bases in between. This CDR3 has 11 amino acids. CDR3 loop: CASSSYYEQYF. CDR3 bases: TGTGCCAGCTCATCCTACTACGAGCAGTACTTC.